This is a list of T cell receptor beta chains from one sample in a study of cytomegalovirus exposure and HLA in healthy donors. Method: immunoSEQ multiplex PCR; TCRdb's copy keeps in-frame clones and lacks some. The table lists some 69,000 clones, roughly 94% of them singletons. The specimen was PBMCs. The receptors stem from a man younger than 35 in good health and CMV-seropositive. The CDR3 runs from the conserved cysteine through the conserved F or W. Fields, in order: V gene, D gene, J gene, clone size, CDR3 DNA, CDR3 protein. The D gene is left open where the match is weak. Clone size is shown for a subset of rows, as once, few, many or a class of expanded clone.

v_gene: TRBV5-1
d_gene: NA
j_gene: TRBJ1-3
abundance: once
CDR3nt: TGCGCCAGCATCGGTTCTGGAAACACCATATATTTT
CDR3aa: CASIGSGNTIYF

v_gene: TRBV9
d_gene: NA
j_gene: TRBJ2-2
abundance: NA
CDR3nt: TGTGCCAGCAGCGTAACAAGCGCCGGGGAGCTGTTTTTT
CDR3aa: CASSVTSAGELFF

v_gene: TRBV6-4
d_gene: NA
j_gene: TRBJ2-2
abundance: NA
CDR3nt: TGTGCCAGCAGCCCCGGTGTGAGCGGATTCACCGGGGAGCTGTTTTTT
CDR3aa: CASSPGVSGFTGELFF

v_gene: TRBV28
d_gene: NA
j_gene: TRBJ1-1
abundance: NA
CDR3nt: TGTGCCAGCAGAAATAGGGGAATCAACCCTGAAGCTTTCTTT
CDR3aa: CASRNRGINPEAFF

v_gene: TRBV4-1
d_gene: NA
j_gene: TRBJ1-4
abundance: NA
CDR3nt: TGCGCCAGCAGGGGCCACAGGAGGGCAGGTGAAAAACTGTTTTTT
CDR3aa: CASRGHRRAGEKLFF

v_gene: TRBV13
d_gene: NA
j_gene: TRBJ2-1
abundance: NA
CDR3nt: TGTGCCAGCAGCTTAGGGACAGAGATTAGGGACAATGAGCAGTTCTTC
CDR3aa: CASSLGTEIRDNEQFF

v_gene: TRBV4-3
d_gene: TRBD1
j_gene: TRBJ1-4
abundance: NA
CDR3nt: TGCGCCAGCAGCCATAGAGGGGGCTTGGATGAAAAACTGTTTTTT
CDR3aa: CASSHRGGLDEKLFF

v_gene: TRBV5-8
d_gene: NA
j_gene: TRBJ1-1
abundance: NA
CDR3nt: TGTGCCAGCAGCTTGGACAGGCTACTCACCATGAACACTGAAGCTTTCTTT
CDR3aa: CASSLDRLLTMNTEAFF

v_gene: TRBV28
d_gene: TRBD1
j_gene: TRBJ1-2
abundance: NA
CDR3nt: TGTGCCAGCAGTTTATATGGCAGGGGGCACTCAAACTATGGCTACACCTTC
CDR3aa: CASSLYGRGHSNYGYTF

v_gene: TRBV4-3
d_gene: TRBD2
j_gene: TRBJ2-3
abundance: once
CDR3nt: TGCGCCAGCAGCCAAAATATAGCGGGAGGGCCCACAGATACGCAGTATTTT
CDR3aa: CASSQNIAGGPTDTQYF

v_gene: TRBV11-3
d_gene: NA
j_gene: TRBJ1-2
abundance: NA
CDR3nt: TGTGCCAGCAGCACCGGGAATTCCTATAGCGGCTACACCTTC
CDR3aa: CASSTGNSYSGYTF

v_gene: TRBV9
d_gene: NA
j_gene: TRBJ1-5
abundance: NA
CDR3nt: TGTGCCAGCAGCGTCGGAACAGGGAAGGATCAGCCCCAGCATTTT
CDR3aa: CASSVGTGKDQPQHF

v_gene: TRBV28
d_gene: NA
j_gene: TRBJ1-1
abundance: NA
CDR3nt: TGTGCCAGCAGTTTAATCGGGGGGATCACTGAAGCTTTCTTT
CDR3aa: CASSLIGGITEAFF